This T cell receptor (beta chain) was sequenced for a study of blood T cell repertoires in COVID-19. Germline lookup yields CDR1 SNHLY and CDR2 FYNNEI. The CDR3 has 14 amino acids. The V gene end was trimmed by 7 bases and the J gene end by 5 bases; junction bases not matched to a gene: 9. TCRdb's table, derived via immunoSEQ multiplex PCR, lists solely in-frame clones and lacks some. The data show around 310,000 clones, around 90% seen once. Sequenced material: peripheral blood. V and J are TRBV2 and TRBJ2-7, with TRBD1 identical over 9 bases. This TCR derives from a woman under 40 with COVID-19, enrolled during active disease. CDR3 residues: CASIPDRGEHEQYF. In DNA form, the CDR3 reads TGTGCCAGCATTCCTGACAGGGGGGAACACGAGCAGTACTTC.